These 3 T cell receptor beta chains were sequenced from one sample in a study of cytomegalovirus exposure and HLA in healthy donors. Libraries were prepared by immunoSEQ multiplex PCR; TCRdb keeps only in-frame clonotypes and omits some of them. The sample has 90,000 or so clones, roughly 85% seen once. The specimen sequenced was PBMCs. All receptors derive from a man aged 18 to 29 in good health and CMV-seropositive.

The chain employs TRBV4-1 and TRBJ1-4, with D unresolved. CDR3 length equals 16 residues. Germline values: CDR1 MGHRA, CDR2 YSYEKL. Trimming removed 0 bases from V and 7 bases from J, with 15 bases in between. DNA for the CDR3: TGCGCCAGCAGCCAAGATCTTGATAGTCAAAGTGAAAAACTGTTTTTT. Residues: CASSQDLDSQSEKLFF.

This clone was seen a single time. The V gene is TRBV5-1, the J gene TRBJ2-3; the D gene is possibly TRBD2 (6 bases). The CDR3 is made up of 16 amino acids. Germline assignment: CDR1 SGHRS and CDR2 YFSETQ. V was trimmed by 0 bases and J by 2 bases, leaving 13 bases between them. The DNA of the CDR3 is TGCGCCAGCAGCTTGGCGGGCGGGATCTACACAGATACGCAGTATTTT. Amino acid sequence: CASSLAGGIYTDTQYF.

The V call is TRBV6-5, the J call TRBJ2-3, with TRBD2 matching 10 bases. CDR3 length: 13 residues. With 8 bases clipped from V and 5 bases from J, the junction kept 4 bases outside the gene matches. The germline V gene has CDR1 MNHEY and CDR2 SVGAGI. CDR3 bases: TGTGCCAGCGCGCGACTAGCGGGAGATACGCAGTATTTT. This translates into CASARLAGDTQYF.